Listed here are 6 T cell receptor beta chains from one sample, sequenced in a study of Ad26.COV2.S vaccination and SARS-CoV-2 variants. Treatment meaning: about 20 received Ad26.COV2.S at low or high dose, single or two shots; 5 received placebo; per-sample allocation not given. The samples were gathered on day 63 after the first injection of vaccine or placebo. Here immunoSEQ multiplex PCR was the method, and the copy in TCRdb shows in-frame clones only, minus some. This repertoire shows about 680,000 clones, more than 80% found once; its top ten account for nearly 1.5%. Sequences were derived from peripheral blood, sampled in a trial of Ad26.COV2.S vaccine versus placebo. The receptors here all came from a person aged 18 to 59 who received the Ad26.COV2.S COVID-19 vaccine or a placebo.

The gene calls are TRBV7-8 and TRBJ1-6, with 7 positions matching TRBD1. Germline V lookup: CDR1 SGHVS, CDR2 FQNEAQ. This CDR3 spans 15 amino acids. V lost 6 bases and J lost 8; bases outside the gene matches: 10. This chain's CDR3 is CASREVTGNDSPLHF. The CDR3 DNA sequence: TGTGCCAGCAGGGAGGTGACAGGGAATGATTCACCCCTCCACTTT.

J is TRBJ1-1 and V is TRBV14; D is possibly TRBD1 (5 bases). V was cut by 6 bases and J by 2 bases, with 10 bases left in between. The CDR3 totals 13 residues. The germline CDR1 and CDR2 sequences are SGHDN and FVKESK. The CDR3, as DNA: TGTGCCAGCAGTCCAGGACAAAACACTGAAGCTTTCTTT. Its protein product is CASSPGQNTEAFF.

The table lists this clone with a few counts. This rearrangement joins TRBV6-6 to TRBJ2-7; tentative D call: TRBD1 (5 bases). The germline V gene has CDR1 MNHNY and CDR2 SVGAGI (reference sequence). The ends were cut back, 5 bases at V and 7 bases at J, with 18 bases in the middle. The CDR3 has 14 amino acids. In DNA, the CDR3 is TGTGCCAGCAGTCCCCGACAGCCGGCTGGGGAGCAGTACTTC. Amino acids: CASSPRQPAGEQYF.

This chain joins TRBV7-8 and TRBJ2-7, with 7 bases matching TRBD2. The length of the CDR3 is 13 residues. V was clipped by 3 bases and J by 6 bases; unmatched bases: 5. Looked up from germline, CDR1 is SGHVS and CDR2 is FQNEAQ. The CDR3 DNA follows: TGTGCCAGCAGCTTGCGACTAGCTGGCGAGCAGTACTTC. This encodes CASSLRLAGEQYF.

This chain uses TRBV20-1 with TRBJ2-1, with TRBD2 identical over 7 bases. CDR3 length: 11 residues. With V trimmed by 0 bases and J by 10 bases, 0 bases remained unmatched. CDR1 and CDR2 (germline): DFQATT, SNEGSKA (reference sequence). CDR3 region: CSARELAEQFF. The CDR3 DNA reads TGCAGTGCTAGAGAACTAGCGGAGCAGTTCTTC.

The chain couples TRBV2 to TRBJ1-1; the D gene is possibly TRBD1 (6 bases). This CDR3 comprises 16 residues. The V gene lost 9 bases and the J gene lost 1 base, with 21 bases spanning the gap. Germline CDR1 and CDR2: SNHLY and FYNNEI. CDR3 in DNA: TGTGCCAGTACGGGCCCGCTGACAGGCGGGAACACTGAAGCTTTCTTT. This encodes CASTGPLTGGNTEAFF.